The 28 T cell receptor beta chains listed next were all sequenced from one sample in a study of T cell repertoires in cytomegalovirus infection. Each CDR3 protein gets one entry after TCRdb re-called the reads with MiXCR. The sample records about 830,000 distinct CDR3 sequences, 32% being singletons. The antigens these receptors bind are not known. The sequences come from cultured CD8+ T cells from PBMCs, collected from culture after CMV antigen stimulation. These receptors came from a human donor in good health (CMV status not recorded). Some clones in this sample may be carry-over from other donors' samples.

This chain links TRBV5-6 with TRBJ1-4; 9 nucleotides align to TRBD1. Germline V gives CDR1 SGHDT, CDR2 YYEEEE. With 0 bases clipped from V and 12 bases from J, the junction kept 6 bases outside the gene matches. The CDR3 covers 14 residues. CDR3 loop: CASSLGTGDPELFF. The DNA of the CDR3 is TGTGCCAGCAGCTTGGGGACAGGGGACCCCGAACTGTTTTTT.

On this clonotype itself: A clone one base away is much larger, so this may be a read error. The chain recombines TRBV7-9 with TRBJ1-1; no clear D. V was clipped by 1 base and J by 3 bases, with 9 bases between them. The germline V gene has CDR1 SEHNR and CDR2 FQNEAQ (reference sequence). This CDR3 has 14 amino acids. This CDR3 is CASSLDPGDTEAFF. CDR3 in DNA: TGTGCCAGCAGCTTAGACCCAGGAGACACTGAAGCTTTCTTT.

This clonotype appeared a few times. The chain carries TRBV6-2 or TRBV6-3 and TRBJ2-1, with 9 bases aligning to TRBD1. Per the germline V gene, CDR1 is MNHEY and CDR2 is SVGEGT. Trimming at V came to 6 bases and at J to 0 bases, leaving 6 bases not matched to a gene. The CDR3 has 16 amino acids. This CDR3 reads CASSRQGEISYNEQFF. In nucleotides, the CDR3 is TGTGCCAGCAGCAGACAGGGGGAGATCTCCTACAATGAGCAGTTCTTC.

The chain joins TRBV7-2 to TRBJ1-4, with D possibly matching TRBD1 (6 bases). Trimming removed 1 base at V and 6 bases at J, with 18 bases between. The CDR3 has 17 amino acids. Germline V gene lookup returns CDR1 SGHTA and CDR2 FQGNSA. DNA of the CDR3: TGTGCCAGCAGCTTAGGTATACTGGGGGGCGCGGATGAAAAACTGTTTTTT. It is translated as CASSLGILGGADEKLFF.

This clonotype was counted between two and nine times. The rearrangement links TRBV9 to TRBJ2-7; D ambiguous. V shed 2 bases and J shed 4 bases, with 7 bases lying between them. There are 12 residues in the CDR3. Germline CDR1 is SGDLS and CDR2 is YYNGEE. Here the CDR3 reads CASSVARYEQYV. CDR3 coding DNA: TGTGCCAGCAGCGTTGCTCGTTACGAGCAGTACGTC.

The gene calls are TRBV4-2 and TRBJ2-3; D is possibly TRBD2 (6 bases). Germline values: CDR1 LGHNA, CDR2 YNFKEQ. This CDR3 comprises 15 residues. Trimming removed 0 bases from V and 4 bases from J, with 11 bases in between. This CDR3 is CASSQDLEGPDTQYF. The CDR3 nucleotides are TGTGCCAGCAGCCAAGATTTGGAGGGACCAGATACGCAGTATTTT.

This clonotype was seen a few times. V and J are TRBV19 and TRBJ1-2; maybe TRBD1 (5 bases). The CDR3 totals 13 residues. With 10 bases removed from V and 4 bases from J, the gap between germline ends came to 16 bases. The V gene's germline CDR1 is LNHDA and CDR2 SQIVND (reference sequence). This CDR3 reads CATQLLGGYGYTF. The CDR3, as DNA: TGTGCCACCCAGCTCCTGGGGGGCTATGGCTACACCTTC.

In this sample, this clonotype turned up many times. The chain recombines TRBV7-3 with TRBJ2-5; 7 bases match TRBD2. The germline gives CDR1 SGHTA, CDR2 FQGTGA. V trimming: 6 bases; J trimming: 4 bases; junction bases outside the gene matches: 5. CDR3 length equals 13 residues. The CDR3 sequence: CASSFREGETQYF. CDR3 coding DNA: TGTGCCAGCAGTTTTAGGGAGGGAGAGACCCAGTACTTC.

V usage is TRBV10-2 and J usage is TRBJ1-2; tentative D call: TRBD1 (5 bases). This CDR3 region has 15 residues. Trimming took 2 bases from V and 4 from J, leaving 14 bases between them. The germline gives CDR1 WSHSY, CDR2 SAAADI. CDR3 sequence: CASSEGWGIGYGYTF. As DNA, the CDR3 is TGCGCCAGCAGTGAGGGGTGGGGCATAGGCTATGGCTACACCTTC.

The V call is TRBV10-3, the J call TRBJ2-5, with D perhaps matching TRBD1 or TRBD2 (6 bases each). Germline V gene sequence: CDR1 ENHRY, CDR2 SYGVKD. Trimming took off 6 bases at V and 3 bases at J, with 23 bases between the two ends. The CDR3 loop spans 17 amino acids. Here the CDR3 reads CAISPDFWLGGKETQYF. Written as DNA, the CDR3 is TGTGCCATCAGCCCGGATTTTTGGTTAGGGGGGAAAGAGACCCAGTACTTC.

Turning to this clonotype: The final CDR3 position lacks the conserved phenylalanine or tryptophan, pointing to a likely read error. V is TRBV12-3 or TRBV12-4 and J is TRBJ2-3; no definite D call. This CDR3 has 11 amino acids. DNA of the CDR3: TGCGCCAGCAGTTTATCAGATACGCAGTATTCT. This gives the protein CASSLSDTQYS.

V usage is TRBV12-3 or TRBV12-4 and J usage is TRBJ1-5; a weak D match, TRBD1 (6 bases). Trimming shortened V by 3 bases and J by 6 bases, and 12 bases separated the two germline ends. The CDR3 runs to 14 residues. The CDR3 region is CASSFTGFPQPQHF. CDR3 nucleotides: TGTGCCAGCAGTTTTACAGGGTTTCCTCAGCCCCAGCATTTT.

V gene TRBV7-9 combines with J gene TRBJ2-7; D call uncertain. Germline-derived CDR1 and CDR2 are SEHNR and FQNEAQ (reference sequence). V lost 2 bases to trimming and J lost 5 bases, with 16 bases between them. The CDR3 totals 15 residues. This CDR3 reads CASSLKRSRANEQYF. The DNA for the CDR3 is TGTGCCAGCAGCTTAAAAAGGAGCAGAGCAAACGAGCAGTACTTC.

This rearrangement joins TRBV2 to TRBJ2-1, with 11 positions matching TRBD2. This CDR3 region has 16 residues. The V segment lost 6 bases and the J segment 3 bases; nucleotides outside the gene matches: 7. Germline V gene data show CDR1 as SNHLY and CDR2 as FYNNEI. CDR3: CASREGLADNYNEQFF. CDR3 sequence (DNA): TGTGCCAGCAGGGAGGGACTAGCGGACAACTACAATGAGCAGTTCTTC.

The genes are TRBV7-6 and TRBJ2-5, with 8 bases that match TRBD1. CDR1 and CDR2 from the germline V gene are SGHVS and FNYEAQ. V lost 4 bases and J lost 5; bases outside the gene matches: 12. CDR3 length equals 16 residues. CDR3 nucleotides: TGTGCCAGCAGCTGGGTAGTTGGGCGGACAGGGGAGACCCAGTACTTC. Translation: CASSWVVGRTGETQYF. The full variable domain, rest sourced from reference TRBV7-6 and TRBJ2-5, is GAGVSQSPRYKVTKRGQDVALRCDPISGHVSLYWYRQALGQGPEFLTYFNYEAQQDKSGLPNDRFSAERPEGSISTLTIQRTEQRDSAMYRCASSWVVGRTGETQYFGPGTRLLVL.

This chain's CDR3 is CAIRVSHEQFF. The CDR3 region has the DNA TGTGCCATCCGGGTCAGCCATGAGCAGTTCTTC. The V gene is TRBV10-3, the J gene TRBJ2-1, with D uncertain. The CDR3 extends over 11 amino acids. Germline assignment: CDR1 ENHRY and CDR2 SYGVKD. Trimming pared 8 bases from V and 8 bases from J, leaving 10 bases between.

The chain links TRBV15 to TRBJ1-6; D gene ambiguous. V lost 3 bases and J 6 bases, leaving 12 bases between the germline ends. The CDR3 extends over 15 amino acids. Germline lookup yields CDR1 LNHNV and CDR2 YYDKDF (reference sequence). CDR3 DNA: TGTGCCACCAGCAGTCAGTCCAGAAGTAATTCACCCCTCCACTTT. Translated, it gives CATSSQSRSNSPLHF.

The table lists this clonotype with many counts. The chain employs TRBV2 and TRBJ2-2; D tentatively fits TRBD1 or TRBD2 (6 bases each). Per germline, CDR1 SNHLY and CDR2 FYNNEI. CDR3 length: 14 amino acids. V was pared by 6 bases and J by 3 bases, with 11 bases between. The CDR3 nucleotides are TGTGCCAGCAGGGGCCGGGGGCACACCGGGGAGCTGTTTTTT. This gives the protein CASRGRGHTGELFF.

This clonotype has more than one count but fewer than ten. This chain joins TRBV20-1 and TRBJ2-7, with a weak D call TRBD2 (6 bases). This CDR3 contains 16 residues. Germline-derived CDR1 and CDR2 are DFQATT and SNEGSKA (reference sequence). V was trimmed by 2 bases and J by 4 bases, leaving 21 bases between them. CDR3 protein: CSARSSGLAKEYEQYV. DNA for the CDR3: TGCAGTGCTAGAAGTAGTGGGCTAGCGAAGGAATACGAGCAGTACGTC.

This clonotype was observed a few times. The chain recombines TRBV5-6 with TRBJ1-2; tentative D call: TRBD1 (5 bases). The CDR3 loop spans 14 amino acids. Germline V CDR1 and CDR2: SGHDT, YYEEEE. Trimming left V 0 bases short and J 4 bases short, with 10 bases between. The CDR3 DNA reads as TGTGCCAGCAGCTTGGTTGGGGGATTCTATGGCTACACCTTC. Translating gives CASSLVGGFYGYTF. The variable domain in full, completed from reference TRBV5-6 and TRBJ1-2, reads DAGVTQSPTHLIKTRGQQVTLRCSPKSGHDTVSWYQQALGQGPQFIFQYYEEEERQRGNFPDRFSGHQFPNYSSELNVNALLLGDSALYLCASSLVGGFYGYTFGSGTRLTVV.

CDR3 loop: CASSFVLGGPNEKLFF. The CDR3, as DNA: TGTGCCAGCAGCTTCGTCTTGGGGGGGCCAAATGAAAAACTGTTTTTT. The chain carries TRBV11-2 and TRBJ1-4, with a weak D call TRBD1 (6 bases). CDR1 is SGHAT and CDR2 is FQNNGV in the germline V gene. The CDR3 totals 16 residues. Trimming took 3 bases from V and 5 from J, leaving 16 bases between them.

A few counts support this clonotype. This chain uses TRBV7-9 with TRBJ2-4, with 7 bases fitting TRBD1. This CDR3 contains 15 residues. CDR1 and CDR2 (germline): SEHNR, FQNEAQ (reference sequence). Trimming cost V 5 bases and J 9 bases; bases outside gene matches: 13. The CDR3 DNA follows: TGTGCCAGCAGCCCAGTCGGAGACAGGGTTGTCATTCAGTACTTC. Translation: CASSPVGDRVVIQYF.

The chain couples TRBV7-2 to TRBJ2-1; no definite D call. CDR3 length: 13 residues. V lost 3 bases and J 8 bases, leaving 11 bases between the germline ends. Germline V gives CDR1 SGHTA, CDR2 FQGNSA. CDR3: CASSFPVHDEQFF. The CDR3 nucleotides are TGTGCCAGCAGCTTCCCGGTCCACGATGAGCAGTTCTTC. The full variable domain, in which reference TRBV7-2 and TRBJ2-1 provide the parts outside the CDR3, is GAGVSQSPSNKVTEKGKDVELRCDPISGHTALYWYRQSLGQGLEFLIYFQGNSAPDKSGLPSDRFSAERTGGSVSTLTIQRTQQEDSAVYLCASSFPVHDEQFFGPGTRLTVL.

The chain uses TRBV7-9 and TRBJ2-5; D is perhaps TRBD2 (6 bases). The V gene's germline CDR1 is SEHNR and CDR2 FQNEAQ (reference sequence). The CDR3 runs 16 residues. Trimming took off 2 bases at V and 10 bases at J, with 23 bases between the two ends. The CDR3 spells CASSLPETSDKRIQYF. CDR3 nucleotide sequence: TGTGCCAGCAGCTTACCGGAGACTAGTGATAAGAGAATCCAGTACTTC.

In DNA, the CDR3 is TGTGCCAGCAGCCAGAGGGACGGCAATGAGCAGTTCTTC. Translation: CASSQRDGNEQFF. The rearrangement uses TRBV7-9 and TRBJ2-1; D tentatively fits TRBD1 or TRBD2 (5 bases each). The V gene's germline CDR1 is SEHNR and CDR2 FQNEAQ (reference sequence). Trimming took off 5 bases at V and 6 bases at J, with 11 bases between the two ends. This CDR3 has 13 amino acids. Looking up the rest from reference TRBV7-9 and TRBJ2-1 gives the full variable domain: DTGVSQNPRHKITKRGQNVTFRCDPISEHNRLYWYRQTLGQGPEFLTYFQNEAQLEKSRLLSDRFSAERPKGSFSTLEIQRTEQGDSAMYLCASSQRDGNEQFFGPGTRLTVL.

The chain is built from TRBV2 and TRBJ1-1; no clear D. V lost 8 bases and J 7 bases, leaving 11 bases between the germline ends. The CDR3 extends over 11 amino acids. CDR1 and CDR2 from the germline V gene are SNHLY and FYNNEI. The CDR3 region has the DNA TGTGCCAGCCACTACACCCGTGAAGCTTTCTTT. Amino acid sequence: CASHYTREAFF.

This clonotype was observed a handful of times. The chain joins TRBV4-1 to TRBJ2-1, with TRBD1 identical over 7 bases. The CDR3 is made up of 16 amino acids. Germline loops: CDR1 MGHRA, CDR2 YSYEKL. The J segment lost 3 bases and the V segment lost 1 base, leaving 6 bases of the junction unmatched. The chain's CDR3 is CASSQGFRTGYNEQFF. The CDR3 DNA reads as TGCGCCAGCAGCCAAGGGTTCCGGACAGGCTACAATGAGCAGTTCTTC.

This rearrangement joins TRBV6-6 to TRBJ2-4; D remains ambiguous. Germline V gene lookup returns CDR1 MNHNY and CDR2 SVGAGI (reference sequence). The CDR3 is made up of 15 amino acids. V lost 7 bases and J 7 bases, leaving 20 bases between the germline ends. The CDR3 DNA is TGTGCCAGCATTGGTCCAGGTCCCCTGGGGAACATTCAGTACTTC. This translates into CASIGPGPLGNIQYF.